These T cell receptor beta chains were read from a single sample in a study of blood T cell repertoires in COVID-19. Profiled with immunoSEQ multiplex PCR; TCRdb holds only in-frame clones, not every one. The sample has about 140,000 clones, 84% seen once; the top ten hold 8.9%. The sequencing input was peripheral blood. All receptors derive from a man aged 25-45 years with COVID-19, enrolled during active disease. Both conserved end residues are part of each CDR3. A D gene is named only where the DNA matches it firmly. A row's size may be missing; if present it is once, few, many or a size class.

J	D	size	V	DNA	CDR3
TRBJ2-2	TRBD2	few	TRBV7-8	TGTGCCAGCAGCTTAGAGGAATTAGCGGGAGGGAACACCGGGGAGCTGTTTTTT	CASSLEELAGGNTGELFF
TRBJ1-1	NA	NA	TRBV9	TGTGCCAGCAGGTCAGTCAACACTGAAGCTTTCTTT	CASRSVNTEAFF
TRBJ2-1	NA	NA	TRBV6-4	TGTGCCAGCAGCGAGACTAGTGTTTCGGGTAATGAGCAGTTCTTC	CASSETSVSGNEQFF
TRBJ2-7	NA	NA	TRBV30	TGTGCCTGGGGGAGAGTACGGCGGGAGCAGTACTTC	CAWGRVRREQYF
TRBJ1-3	NA	NA	TRBV29-1	TGCAGCGTTCGCCCCAGCTCTGGAAACACCATATATTTT	CSVRPSSGNTIYF
TRBJ2-1	NA	NA	TRBV19	TGTGCCAGTATAGACGAGGGCTACAATGAGCAGTTCTTC	CASIDEGYNEQFF
TRBJ1-2	TRBD1	NA	TRBV7-9	TGTGCCAGCAGATCCTACAGGGGGCGAGCTGATGGCTACACCTTC	CASRSYRGRADGYTF
TRBJ2-1	TRBD2	NA	TRBV5-1	TGCGCCAGCAGGACTAGCCTTTCCTACAATGAGCAGTTCTTC	CASRTSLSYNEQFF
TRBJ1-5	NA	NA	TRBV19	TGTGCCAGTAGTACGAGGGACTTTTTGGGGGTCTATCAGCCCCAGCATTTT	CASSTRDFLGVYQPQHF
TRBJ2-7	NA	NA	TRBV27	TGTGCCAGCAGTAGGGGGACGTCCGAGCAGTACTTC	CASSRGTSEQYF
TRBJ2-3	TRBD2	NA	TRBV24-1	TGTGCCACCAGTGATTCCGGGACTAGCGGGCCTCGGGATACGCAGTATTTT	CATSDSGTSGPRDTQYF
TRBJ1-5	TRBD1	NA	TRBV19	TGTGCCAGTAGTCTAGGACAGGGGAGAGGACAGCCCCAGCATTTT	CASSLGQGRGQPQHF
TRBJ1-4	TRBD1	NA	TRBV28	TGTGCCAGCACCGGACAGGGGACGGGAAGGGTAAAACTGTTTTTT	CASTGQGTGRVKLFF
TRBJ2-1	NA	NA	TRBV7-2	TGTGCCAGCAGCTTAGGAGGGAGTAGAAAGGATGAGCAGTTCTTC	CASSLGGSRKDEQFF
TRBJ1-6	NA	NA	TRBV4-3	TGCGCCAGCAGCGGCGGGGGGACTTCACCCCTCCACTTT	CASSGGGTSPLHF
TRBJ1-2	NA	NA	TRBV30	TGTGCCTGGAGTGGCGTGGCAGGGGTGATCTATGGCTACACCTTC	CAWSGVAGVIYGYTF
TRBJ2-7	NA	NA	TRBV5-1	TGCGCCAGCAAATTATACGGACAGTCGCTAAACGAGCAGTACTTC	CASKLYGQSLNEQYF
TRBJ2-7	TRBD2	NA	TRBV9	TGTGCCAGCAGCGGATATTGGGACTATGGGGTTTGGTACGAGCAGTACTTC	CASSGYWDYGVWYEQYF
TRBJ1-1	NA	NA	TRBV18	TGTGCCAGCTCCACCCAGGGTACGAACACTGAAGCTTTCTTT	CASSTQGTNTEAFF
TRBJ2-2	NA	NA	TRBV7-2	TGTGCCAGCAGCTTAAGCTTGGGCGTCGCCGGGGAGCTGTTTTTT	CASSLSLGVAGELFF
TRBJ2-7	TRBD1	NA	TRBV6-2/TRBV6-3	TGTGCCAGCAGTTACACCCGGGACAGGGCCTCCTACGAGCAGTACTTC	CASSYTRDRASYEQYF
TRBJ2-7	TRBD2	NA	TRBV2	TGTGCCAGCGGATTTCGGCTAGCGGGAGACTACGAGCAGTACTTC	CASGFRLAGDYEQYF
TRBJ2-5	TRBD2	NA	TRBV25-1	TGTGCCAGCTCACACCCGGGAGGGGAGACCCAGTACTTC	CASSHPGGETQYF
TRBJ1-1	NA	NA	TRBV18	TGTGCCAGCTCACGACCGGCGGGGGCTAGGAACACTGAAGCTTTCTTT	CASSRPAGARNTEAFF
TRBJ1-2	TRBD1	NA	TRBV19	TGTGCCGGGTCGAGTGGGACAGGGGAGTCGTACTATGGCTACACCTTC	CAGSSGTGESYYGYTF
TRBJ2-3	TRBD2	NA	TRBV5-4	TGTGCCAGCAGCTTGGACACTAGCGGGGGCCCAGGGGATACGCAGTATTTT	CASSLDTSGGPGDTQYF
TRBJ2-4	TRBD1	NA	TRBV6-5	TGTGCCAGCCAATACAGGGGGCGAGTAGACATTCAGTACTTC	CASQYRGRVDIQYF
TRBJ1-6	TRBD1	few	TRBV11-3	TGTGCCAGCAGCGCCGGGACAGGACGAAATTCACCCCTCCACTTT	CASSAGTGRNSPLHF
TRBJ1-5	TRBD1	NA	TRBV27	TGTGCCAGCAGTTTCGGACAGGGGGGCAATCAGCCCCAGCATTTT	CASSFGQGGNQPQHF
TRBJ1-6	TRBD1	NA	TRBV6-1	TGTGCCAGCAGTGAACAGGGGGCGAGTTCACCCCTCCACTTT	CASSEQGASSPLHF
TRBJ1-4	TRBD1	NA	TRBV4-2	TGTGCCAGCAGCCTCCGGGACAGCAGCGAAAAACTGTTTTTT	CASSLRDSSEKLFF
TRBJ2-5	TRBD2	NA	TRBV29-1	TGCAGCGTTGGACGTCCGGGACTAGGGGGTTTCGAGACCCAGTACTTC	CSVGRPGLGGFETQYF
TRBJ2-7	NA	once	TRBV18	TGTGCCAGCTCACAGCAATCCCGGGGTACCTACGAGCAGTACTTC	CASSQQSRGTYEQYF
TRBJ1-5	TRBD1	NA	TRBV5-1	TGCGCCAGCAGTCTCGGGACAGGGGGACGTCAGCCCCAGCATTTT	CASSLGTGGRQPQHF
TRBJ2-7	NA	NA	TRBV7-9	TGTGCCAGCAGCTACAGATACGAGCAGTACTTC	CASSYRYEQYF
TRBJ1-2	NA	once	TRBV30	TGTGCCTGGAGTGTTATTAGTGGCTACACCTTC	CAWSVISGYTF
TRBJ1-5	TRBD1	NA	TRBV27	TGTGCCAGCAGTTCACTGCGGACAGGGGTGGTCAGGAATCAGCCCCAGCATTTT	CASSSLRTGVVRNQPQHF
TRBJ1-1	NA	NA	TRBV6-5	TGTGCCAGCAGTTACTCGGTCGAGGGCGGGGAACCTTTCTTT	CASSYSVEGGEPFF
TRBJ1-3	NA	NA	TRBV30	TGTGCCGGGCCAGCTGGAAACACCATATATTTT	CAGPAGNTIYF
TRBJ2-1	TRBD2	NA	TRBV9	TGTGCCAGCAGCGTAGGGGGCGGGAGGGCCGGCAATGAGCAGTTCTTC	CASSVGGGRAGNEQFF
TRBJ1-6	TRBD1	NA	TRBV24-1	TGTGCCACCAGCCAGGGACAGAATTCACCCCTCCACTTT	CATSQGQNSPLHF
TRBJ2-3	NA	NA	TRBV24-1	TGTGCCACCAGTGATCTCCCCGGGAGAAGGTTAACAGATACGCAGTATTTT	CATSDLPGRRLTDTQYF
TRBJ1-5	NA	NA	TRBV19	TGTGCCAGTAGTATGGGCAGGGAAGGTCAGCCCCAGCATTTT	CASSMGREGQPQHF